The table lists the clone carrying this TCR beta chain with many counts. The sample originates from a study of T cells in Graves' hyperthyroidism and ophthalmopathy. The source material, RNA transcripts, was used to amplify TCR beta CDR3 regions. A set of HTBI primers served as the primers for a first-round RT-PCR of the TCR CDR3. TCRdb fed the multiplex PCR reads into MiXCR, producing one record per CDR3 protein. The sample records about 180,000 distinct CDR3 sequences, 15% to 20% being singletons. V was cut by 3 bases and J by 8 bases, with 18 bases left in between. This CDR3 is built from 16 residues. The germline V gene has CDR1 SGDLS and CDR2 YYNGEE.

This sequence joins TRBV9 and TRBJ1-6; no firm D call. The specimen was blood. The receptor was derived from a woman in her forties or fifties with Graves' hyperthyroidism. The DNA of the CDR3 is TGTGCCAGCAGCGCCTCCCTACAGTACCCCGATTCACCCCTCCACTTT. Protein sequence: CASSASLQYPDSPLHF.